These 27 T cell receptor beta chains were sequenced from one sample in a study of blood T cells in healthy people across ages. Together with a sample-barcoded 5' primer, a J-beta primer mix was included in a second PCR lasting roughly 6 to 12 cycles. TCRdb recomputed calls from the 5' RACE reads with MiXCR, one row per CDR3 protein. The table has around 1.5 million distinct CDR3 sequences, 59% seen once. The sample comprised blood. These receptors came from a man between 18 and 29 years old in good health.

This chain joins TRBV29-1 and TRBJ2-5; 9 bases agree with TRBD1. Germline assignment: CDR1 SQVTM and CDR2 ANQGSEA. The CDR3 is 14 amino acids. V shed 5 bases and J 3 bases; nucleotides not matched to a gene: 7. CDR3 loop: CSVYRDRDKETQYF. CDR3 nucleotide sequence: TGCAGCGTTTACCGGGACAGGGACAAAGAGACCCAGTACTTC.

The gene calls are TRBV3-1 and TRBJ2-6; D gene uncertain. The CDR3 totals 17 residues. In germline, CDR1 is LGHDT, CDR2 YNNKEL (reference sequence). Trimming stripped 0 bases from V and 2 bases from J, with 11 bases between. The CDR3 coding sequence is TGTGCCAGCAGCCAAGATCACGGAAGGGCTGGGGCCAACGTCCTGACTTTC. Its translation: CASSQDHGRAGANVLTF.

In this sample, this clonotype turned up a few times. The chain links TRBV20-1 to TRBJ2-1; TRBD2 agrees at 14 bases. The CDR3 has 16 amino acids. Germline-derived CDR1 and CDR2 are DFQATT and SNEGSKA (reference sequence). J gave up 10 bases and V 2 bases, and 10 bases lay outside the gene matches. The CDR3 loop is CSARPRRLAGGLEQFF. CDR3 bases: TGCAGTGCTAGACCTCGACGACTAGCGGGGGGGCTGGAGCAGTTCTTC.

This clonotype was recorded a few times. CDR3 sequence: CASSQQGGAEAFF. The CDR3 DNA reads as TGTGCCAGCAGCCAACAGGGGGGCGCTGAAGCTTTCTTT. This chain links TRBV6-1 with TRBJ1-1; 8 positions match TRBD1. This CDR3 has 13 amino acids. V shed 6 bases, J shed 6 bases, and the junction held 6 bases outside the gene matches. The germline CDR1 and CDR2 sequences are MNHNS and SASEGT.

This CDR3 reads CASSTADGTMNTEAFF. The CDR3, as DNA: TGCGCCAGCAGCACTGCGGACGGCACTATGAACACTGAAGCTTTCTTT. The chain carries TRBV5-1 and TRBJ1-1; no reliable D call. Germline lookup yields CDR1 SGHRS and CDR2 YFSETQ. CDR3 length: 16 amino acids. V lost 4 bases and J 0 bases, leaving 16 bases between the germline ends.

V is TRBV28 and J is TRBJ1-2; D not certain. V shed 6 bases and J shed 2 bases, with 13 bases lying between them. From germline, CDR1 is MDHEN and CDR2 SYDVKM. The CDR3 is made up of 14 amino acids. CDR3 amino acids: CASSLNQENYGYTF. In DNA, the CDR3 is TGTGCCAGCAGCCTAAATCAGGAAAACTATGGCTACACCTTC.

The chain is built from TRBV5-6 and TRBJ1-4, with D unclear. Trimming removed 3 bases at V and 8 bases at J, with 11 bases between. This CDR3 spans 13 amino acids. Germline assignment: CDR1 SGHDT and CDR2 YYEEEE. The CDR3 reads CASSSPPTEKLFF. CDR3 coding DNA: TGTGCCAGCAGCTCCCCGCCTACCGAAAAACTGTTTTTT.

The chain couples TRBV29-1 to TRBJ2-3; 8 nucleotides line up with TRBD2. Germline CDR1 SQVTM, CDR2 ANQGSEA. Trimming at V came to 0 bases and at J to 7 bases, leaving 9 bases not matched to a gene. The CDR3 sequence is 15 residues long. CDR3 bases: TGCAGCGTTGAAGAGATCGGGGGGGGTGAATATACGCAGTATTTT. Translated, it gives CSVEEIGGGEYTQYF.

The V and J genes are TRBV6-1 and TRBJ2-5, with a tentative D call TRBD1 (6 bases). The DNA end is more similar to TRBJ2-7, so the J call may be wrong. CDR3 length equals 13 residues. Germline loops: CDR1 MNHNS, CDR2 SASEGT. CDR3 coding DNA: TGTGCCAGCAGTGTTACAGGGTTACGCGAGCAGTACTTC. Residues: CASSVTGLREQYF.

In its sample, this clonotype was seen a few times. The rearrangement links TRBV3-1 to TRBJ2-5; 10 bases map to TRBD2. The assigned J gene may be wrong: the sequence end matches TRBJ2-7 better. The CDR3 contains 14 residues. CDR1 is LGHDT and CDR2 is YNNKEL in the germline V gene (reference sequence). CDR3 in amino acids: CASSPSGRGYEQYF. The CDR3 DNA reads TGTGCCAGCAGCCCTAGCGGGAGAGGCTACGAGCAGTACTTC.

The chain joins TRBV24-1 to TRBJ1-2, with 7 bases aligning to TRBD1. Germline trimming cut 3 bases from V and 8 bases from J; bases unmatched to any gene: 5. There are 13 residues in the CDR3. Germline values: CDR1 KGHDR, CDR2 SFDVKD. CDR3 coding DNA: TGTGCCACCAGTGATCGACAGGGAGAGGGCTACACCTTC. Translating gives CATSDRQGEGYTF.

This clonotype appeared a few times. V gene TRBV4-1 combines with J gene TRBJ2-1; no clear D gene. The CDR3 sequence is 16 residues long. Germline CDR1 reads MGHRA; CDR2 reads YSYEKL. V gave up 4 bases and J gave up 7 bases, with 20 bases separating them. CDR3 sequence: CASSPVGRHSANEQFF. As DNA, the CDR3 is TGCGCCAGCAGCCCCGTTGGTCGGCACTCCGCGAATGAGCAGTTCTTC.

This clonotype was seen a handful of times. The chain recombines TRBV29-1 with TRBJ2-7, with D perhaps matching TRBD2 (6 bases). The CDR3 contains 11 residues. Germline loops: CDR1 SQVTM, CDR2 ANQGSEA. V lost 5 bases, J lost 10 bases, and 15 bases lay in between. The CDR3: CSVSASGDQYF. The CDR3 DNA follows: TGCAGCGTTTCAGCCTCGGGGGACCAGTACTTC.

The chain combines TRBV5-1 with TRBJ1-1, with unresolved D. V was pared by 2 bases and J by 1 base, with 9 bases between. CDR3 size: 14 residues. CDR1 and CDR2 (germline): SGHRS, YFSETQ. CDR3 bases: TGCGCCAGCAGCTTTCAGGTTGAGAACACTGAAGCTTTCTTT. Translation: CASSFQVENTEAFF.

The rearrangement joins TRBV5-1 to TRBJ2-3, with D tentatively TRBD2 (5 bases). V dropped 6 bases and J dropped 1 base, with 15 bases sitting between them. The germline V gene encodes CDR1 SGHRS and CDR2 YFSETQ. The CDR3 is 15 residues long. The CDR3 spells CASTPGFQGTDTQYF. CDR3 DNA sequence: TGCGCCAGCACCCCGGGATTTCAGGGCACAGATACGCAGTATTTT. The whole variable domain, filled in from reference TRBV5-1 and TRBJ2-3, reads KAGVTQTPRYLIKTRGQQVTLSCSPISGHRSVSWYQQTPGQGLQFLFEYFSETQRNKGNFPGRFSGRQFSNSRSEMNVSTLELGDSALYLCASTPGFQGTDTQYFGPGTRLTVL.

The V call is TRBV7-9, the J call TRBJ2-4; a weak D match, TRBD2 (6 bases). This CDR3 region has 13 residues. V dropped 1 base and J dropped 13 bases, with 14 bases sitting between them. Germline CDR1 reads SEHNR; CDR2 reads FQNEAQ (reference sequence). CDR3 nucleotides: TGTGCCAGCAGCTTAGATCCGGGCGGGGAGCAGTACTTC. Protein sequence: CASSLDPGGEQYF. Full variable domain (outside the CDR3, taken from reference TRBV7-9 and TRBJ2-4): DTGVSQNPRHKITKRGQNVTFRCDPISEHNRLYWYRQTLGQGPEFLTYFQNEAQLEKSRLLSDRFSAERPKGSFSTLEIQRTEQGDSAMYLCASSLDPGGEQYFGAGTRLSVL.

Only a few counts were recorded for this clonotype. The chain has TRBV12-3 or TRBV12-4 and TRBJ2-7; D possibly corresponds to TRBD1 (5 bases). Trimming removed 6 bases from V and 3 bases from J, with 15 bases in between. CDR3 size: 14 residues. CDR3 nucleotides: TGTGCCAGCAGATCAGGGTCACCTAACTACGAGCAGTACTTC. This sequence encodes CASRSGSPNYEQYF.

To note about this clonotype: At one of its ends the junction is not consistent with the germline gene, which may arise from a read error. V usage is TRBV7-7 and J usage is TRBJ2-5; D possibly corresponds to TRBD2 (6 bases). Germline assignment: CDR1 SSHAT and CDR2 FNYEAQ (reference sequence). CDR3 length equals 15 residues. The CDR3 loop reads CASSLATGLQETQYF. Here the CDR3 DNA reads TGTGCTAGCAGCTTAGCCACGGGACTTCAAGAGACCCAGTACTTC.

The table lists this clonotype with a few counts. The chain carries TRBV25-1 and TRBJ1-1, with D unclear. The V end was cut by 7 bases, the J end by 1 base, with 7 bases between. The CDR3 has 12 residues. Looked up from germline, CDR1 is MGHDK and CDR2 is SYGVNS. As DNA, the CDR3 is TGTGCCAGCACCCCGGGGAACACTGAAGCTTTCTTT. This encodes CASTPGNTEAFF.

This clonotype was counted between two and nine times. The chain carries TRBV18 and TRBJ2-3; no clear D. This CDR3 has 14 amino acids. Trimming pared 3 bases from V and 0 bases from J, leaving 7 bases between. The V gene's germline CDR1 is KGHSH and CDR2 LQKENI. CDR3 coding DNA: TGTGCCAGCTCACCGCCCTCTAGCACAGATACGCAGTATTTT. This translates into CASSPPSSTDTQYF. Combining the CDR3 with reference TRBV18 and TRBJ2-3 gives the whole variable domain NAGVMQNPRHLVRRRGQEARLRCSPMKGHSHVYWYRQLPEEGLKFMVYLQKENIIDESGMPKERFSAEFPKEGPSILRIQQVVRGDSAAYFCASSPPSSTDTQYFGPGTRLTVL.

The chain links TRBV25-1 to TRBJ2-3; the D gene is possibly TRBD2 (6 bases). CDR3 length: 16 amino acids. V was trimmed by 1 base and J by 2 bases, leaving 13 bases between them. Germline V gene sequence: CDR1 MGHDK, CDR2 SYGVNS. The CDR3 protein is CASSESIQRVTDTQYF. The CDR3 bases are TGTGCCAGCAGTGAATCCATCCAGCGGGTCACAGATACGCAGTATTTT.

This clonotype was detected a few times. The chain couples TRBV6-5 to TRBJ2-1; the D is unclear. CDR1 is MNHEY, CDR2 SVGAGI, per germline. V was shortened by 4 bases and J by 9 bases, with 7 bases between the two germline ends. The CDR3 is 11 amino acids. The CDR3 loop reads CASSFDAEQFF. For the CDR3, the DNA is TGTGCCAGCAGTTTTGATGCTGAGCAGTTCTTC.

This clonotype was observed a few times. The chain couples TRBV29-1 to TRBJ2-1; TRBD1 matches 8 bases. The length of the CDR3 is 13 residues. In germline, CDR1 is SQVTM, CDR2 ANQGSEA. J gave up 15 bases and V 1 base, and 11 bases lay outside the gene matches. The CDR3, as DNA: TGCAGCGTTGAAGGAGGGGGGACAGGTCTTGGGTTCTTC. Residues: CSVEGGGTGLGFF.

The CDR3 reads CASSLETDSYCYTF. The CDR3 region has the DNA TGTGCCAGCAGTTTGGAGACTGATTCTTATTGCTACACCTTC. V and J are TRBV12-3 or TRBV12-4 and TRBJ1-2, with D unclear. Between the trimmed V and J ends, which lost 3 bases and 9 bases, there was a span of 17 bases. The CDR3 length is 14 residues.

This chain uses TRBV15 with TRBJ2-7, with D uncertain. The CDR3 length is 17 residues. The V end was cut by 0 bases, the J end by 0 bases, with 15 bases between. From germline, CDR1 is LNHNV and CDR2 YYDKDF (reference sequence). The CDR3 is CATSRELRPVSSYEQYF. CDR3 nucleotide sequence: TGTGCCACCAGCAGAGAACTTAGACCGGTTAGCTCCTACGAGCAGTACTTC.

This clonotype was detected a few times. The chain combines TRBV6-5 with TRBJ2-1, with 7 bases matching TRBD1. The V gene end was trimmed by 7 bases and the J gene end by 9 bases; junction bases not matched to a gene: 18. The CDR3 extends over 16 amino acids. The germline gives CDR1 MNHEY, CDR2 SVGAGI. The CDR3 loop reads CASTLAGGVGPGEQFF. DNA for the CDR3: TGTGCCAGCACCCTAGCAGGGGGAGTCGGTCCCGGTGAGCAGTTCTTC.

The V call is TRBV6-1, the J call TRBJ2-5; D is possibly TRBD1 or TRBD2 (6 bases each). With 11 bases removed from V and 4 bases from J, the gap between germline ends came to 14 bases. The germline V gene encodes CDR1 MNHNS and CDR2 SASEGT. The CDR3 runs 12 residues. CDR3 DNA: TGTGCCCTTAAGGGGGGACGAGAGACCCAGTACTTC. Translation gives CALKGGRETQYF.